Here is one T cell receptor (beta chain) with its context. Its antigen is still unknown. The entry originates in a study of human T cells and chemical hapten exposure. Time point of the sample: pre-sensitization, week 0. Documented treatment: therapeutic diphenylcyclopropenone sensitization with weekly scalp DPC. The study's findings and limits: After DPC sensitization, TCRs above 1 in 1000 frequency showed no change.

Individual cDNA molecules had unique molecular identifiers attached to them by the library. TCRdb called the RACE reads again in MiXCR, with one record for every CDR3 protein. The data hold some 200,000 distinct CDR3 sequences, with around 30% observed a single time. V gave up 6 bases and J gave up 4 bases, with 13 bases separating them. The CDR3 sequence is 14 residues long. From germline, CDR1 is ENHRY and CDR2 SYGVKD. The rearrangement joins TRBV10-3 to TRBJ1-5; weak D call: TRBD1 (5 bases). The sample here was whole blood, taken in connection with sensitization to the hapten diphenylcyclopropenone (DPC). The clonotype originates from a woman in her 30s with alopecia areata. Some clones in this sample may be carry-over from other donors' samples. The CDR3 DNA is TGTGCCATCAGGGACGGTGGGGCAAATCAGCCCCAGCATTTT. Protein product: CAIRDGGANQPQHF.